The source of this T cell receptor (beta chain) is a study of Ad26.COV2.S vaccination and SARS-CoV-2 variants. This clone was counted a single time. Its antigen is undetermined. Data came from immunoSEQ multiplex PCR; TCRdb stores just in-frame clones and leaves some out. The profile covers approximately 340,000 clones, with 92% appearing a single time and under 4% taken by the ten largest. The CDR3 sequence is 13 residues long. Germline-derived CDR1 and CDR2 are SGHTA and FQGNSA. The ends were cut back, 4 bases at V and 2 bases at J, with 7 bases in the middle. Regarding the study as a whole: Placebo and vaccine recipients had non-spike TCR breadth that was similar.

The clonotype was recovered from a human donor who had recovered from COVID-19. Source: peripheral blood, taken after recovery from COVID-19. The chain joins TRBV7-2 to TRBJ2-3; D unresolved. CDR3 in amino acids: CASSSQNTDTQYF. CDR3 sequence (DNA): TGTGCCAGCAGCTCACAGAACACAGATACGCAGTATTTT.